This T cell receptor beta chain was observed in a study of T cells after yellow fever vaccination. The CDR3 has 12 amino acids. In germline, CDR1 is DFQATT, CDR2 SNEGSKA (reference sequence). V shed 6 bases, J shed 7 bases, and the junction held 5 bases outside the gene matches. Using its own MiXCR run on the 5' RACE reads, TCRdb lists one record per CDR3 protein. The top ten hold approximately 25% of the sample, which has a few hundred thousand distinct CDR3 sequences, 3.5% to 4.5% seen once. Findings and caveats of the study: In post-booster samples, most primary-vaccination clones reappeared (approximately 95% CD4, 70% to 90% CD8). Contaminants from the bulk population, in the form of abundant clonotypes, could be found in FACS-sorted repertoires.

About this clonotype: Its antigen is undetermined.

This chain connects TRBV20-1 to TRBJ2-1; 8 bases are shared with TRBD2. The source is a young man who received the YFV17D yellow fever vaccine. The sequencing here drew on PBMCs, taken 5 days after the yellow fever booster vaccination. CDR3: CSAGGGWNEQFF. The CDR3 DNA reads as TGCAGTGCCGGGGGGGGTTGGAATGAGCAGTTCTTC.